The present T cell receptor (beta chain) was sequenced within a study of early T cells in non-severe SARS-CoV-2 infection. Study conclusions and caveats: Matching with VDJdb favored anti-spike CD8 responses (missing private and CD4 specificities).

Individual cDNA molecules carried attached unique molecular identifiers. MiXCR, applied by TCRdb to the 5' RACE reads, yields one record per CDR3 protein. Of 68,000 or so distinct CDR3 sequences listed, 12% were seen once; the top ten hold less than 2%. In its sample, this clonotype was seen a few times. Its antigen is not known. This CDR3 comprises 12 residues. The germline CDR1 and CDR2 sequences are SQVTM and ANQGSEA. Trimming removed 5 bases at V and 5 bases at J, with 9 bases between. The chain recombines TRBV29-1 with TRBJ2-2; a weak D match, TRBD2 (5 bases). The source of this sequence is an adult who was a healthcare worker with PCR-confirmed SARS-CoV-2 infection or an uninfected control (not recorded which). Sequencing was performed on whole blood. In nucleotides, the CDR3 is TGCAGCGTTTCAACGGGAACCGGGGAGCTGTTTTTT. Translating gives CSVSTGTGELFF.